This T cell receptor (beta chain) comes out of a study of blood T cell repertoires in COVID-19. Across the whole study: COVID-19 samples, acute and convalescent, were from the United States, Italy and Spain. In each case, the material was cDNA or gDNA derived from T cells, B-cell-depleted T cells, or PBMCs.

In the study's own analysis: Estimates of nucleated cell counts were drawn from the amplification of reference gene primers. Clones were read by immunoSEQ multiplex PCR, and TCRdb kept only the in-frame ones, dropping some. From that table come the V and J calls and clone size; the DNA was used to work out D and trimming. In the table there are about 50,000 clones, over 80% of which are singletons. Trimming removed 6 bases at V and 0 bases at J, with 12 bases between. The CDR3 extends over 16 amino acids. Per germline, CDR1 MNHEY and CDR2 SVGEGT. The rearrangement joins TRBV6-2 or TRBV6-3 to TRBJ2-6; maybe TRBD1 (6 bases). The TCR sequence derives from a human donor in a cohort sampled during active COVID-19. The sequencing sample was made of peripheral blood. CDR3 region: CASSIQGISGANVLTF. The CDR3 nucleotides are TGTGCCAGCAGCATACAGGGAATCTCTGGGGCCAACGTCCTGACTTTC.